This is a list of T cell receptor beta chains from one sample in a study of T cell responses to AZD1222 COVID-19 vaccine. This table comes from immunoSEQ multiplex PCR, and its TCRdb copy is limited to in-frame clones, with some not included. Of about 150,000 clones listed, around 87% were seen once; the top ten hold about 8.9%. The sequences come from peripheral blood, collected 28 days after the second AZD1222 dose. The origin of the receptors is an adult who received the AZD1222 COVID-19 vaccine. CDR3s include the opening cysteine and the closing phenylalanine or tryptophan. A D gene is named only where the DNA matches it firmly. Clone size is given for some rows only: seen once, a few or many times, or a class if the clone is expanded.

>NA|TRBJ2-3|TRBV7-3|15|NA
CASSPKGSGPDTQYF
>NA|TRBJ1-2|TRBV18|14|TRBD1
CASSPPGTVYGYTF
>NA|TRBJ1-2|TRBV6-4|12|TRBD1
CASSRQGYGYTF
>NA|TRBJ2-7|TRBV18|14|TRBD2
CASSLREGIYEQYF
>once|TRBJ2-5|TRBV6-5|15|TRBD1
CASRAGQAYSETQYF
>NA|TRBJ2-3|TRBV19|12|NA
CASSMGTDTQYF
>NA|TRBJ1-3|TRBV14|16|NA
CASSHGSRTIGNTIYF
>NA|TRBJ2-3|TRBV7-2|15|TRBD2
CASSYRTSSFGTQYF
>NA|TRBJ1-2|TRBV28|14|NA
CASSLIQTNYGYTF
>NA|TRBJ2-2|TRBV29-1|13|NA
CSAALVGSGELFF
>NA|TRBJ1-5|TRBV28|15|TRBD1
CASSQRTGFDQPQHF
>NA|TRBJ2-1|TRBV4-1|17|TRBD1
CASSQDWTGGSYNEQFF
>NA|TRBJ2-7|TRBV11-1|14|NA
CASSLGGPGYEQYF
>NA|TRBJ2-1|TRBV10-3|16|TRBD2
CATQGASGSVVDEQFF
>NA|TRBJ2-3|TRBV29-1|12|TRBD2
CSVEAGGYTQYF
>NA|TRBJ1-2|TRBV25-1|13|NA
CASSVDRRAGYTF
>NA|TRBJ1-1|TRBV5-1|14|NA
CASSPLGGDTEAFF
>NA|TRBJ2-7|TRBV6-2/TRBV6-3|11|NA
CASSYSREQYF
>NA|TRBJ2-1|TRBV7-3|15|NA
CASSDSPLPSNEQFF
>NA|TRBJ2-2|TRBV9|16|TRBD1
CASSDRGSLNTGELFF
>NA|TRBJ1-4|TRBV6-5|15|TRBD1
CASSLQGTTNEKLFF
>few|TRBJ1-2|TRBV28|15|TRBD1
CASRPPGQGLVGYTF
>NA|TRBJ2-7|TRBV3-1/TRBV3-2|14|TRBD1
CASRPGTGSYEQYF
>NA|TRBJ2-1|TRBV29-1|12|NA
CSVAGDYNEQFF
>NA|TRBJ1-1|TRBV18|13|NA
CASSATQVAEAFF
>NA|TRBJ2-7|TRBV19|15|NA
CASSIATGTVSEQYF
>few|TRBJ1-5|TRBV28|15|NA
CASRNSGIFNQPQHF
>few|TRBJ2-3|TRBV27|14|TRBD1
CASSPGQGAGTQYF
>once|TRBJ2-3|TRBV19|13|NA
CASSRGLVDTQYF
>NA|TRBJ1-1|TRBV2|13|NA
CASRRRGGSEAFF
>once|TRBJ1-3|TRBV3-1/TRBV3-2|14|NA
CASSQDLPGNTIYF
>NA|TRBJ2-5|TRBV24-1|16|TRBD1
CATSDTGTGVRETQYF
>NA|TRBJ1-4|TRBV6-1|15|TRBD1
CASSDRTGGSEKLFF
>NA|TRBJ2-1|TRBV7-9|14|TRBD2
CASSLTSGRNEQFF
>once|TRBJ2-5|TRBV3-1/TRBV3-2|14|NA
CASSQTRQSGTQYF
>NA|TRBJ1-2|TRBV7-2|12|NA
CASSLDSYGYTF
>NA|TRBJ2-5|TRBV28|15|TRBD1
CASSPIGTVQETQYF